The clone carrying this T cell receptor (beta chain) has a single count. Different DNA sequences within this sample yield the same CDR3. These data come from a study of T cell changes during pregnancy in multiple sclerosis. TCRdb's table, derived via immunoSEQ multiplex PCR, lists solely in-frame clones and lacks some. The sample lists about 92,000 clones; about 93% were seen once. The ends were cut back, 1 base at V and 4 bases at J, with 11 bases in the middle. In germline, CDR1 is LNHDA, CDR2 SQIVND (reference sequence). CDR3 length equals 15 residues. The receptor's source is a female donor with multiple sclerosis, enrolled in a pregnancy study. The sample consisted of peripheral blood, taken in the first trimester of pregnancy. The chain couples TRBV19 to TRBJ1-5; D is ambiguous. In DNA form, the CDR3 reads TGTGCCAGTAGTATAGTGGGAGGAGCAAATCAGCCCCAGCATTTT. This translates into CASSIVGGANQPQHF.